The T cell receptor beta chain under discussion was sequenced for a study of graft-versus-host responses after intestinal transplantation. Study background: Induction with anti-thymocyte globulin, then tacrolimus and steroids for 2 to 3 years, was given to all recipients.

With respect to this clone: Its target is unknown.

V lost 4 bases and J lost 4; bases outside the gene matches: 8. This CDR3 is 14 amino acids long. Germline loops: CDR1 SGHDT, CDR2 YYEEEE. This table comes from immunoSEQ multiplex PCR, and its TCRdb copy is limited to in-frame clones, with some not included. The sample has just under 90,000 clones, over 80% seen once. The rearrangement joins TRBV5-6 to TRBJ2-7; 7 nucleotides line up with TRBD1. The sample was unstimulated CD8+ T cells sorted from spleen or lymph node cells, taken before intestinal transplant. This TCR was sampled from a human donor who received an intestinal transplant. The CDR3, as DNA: TGTGCCAGCAGCCACAGGTTCAGGGGGTACGAGCAGTACTTC. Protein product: CASSHRFRGYEQYF.